This entry lists 14 T cell receptor beta chains sequenced from one sample in a study of MAIT cells during Salmonella Paratyphi A infection. The study's findings and limits: Infection appeared not to change oligoclonal MAIT cell TRBV usage, which favoured TRBV20 and TRBV6.

The antigens for these receptors are not known. The time point was: after infection, following antibiotic treatment. The MAIT cell gate was Valpha7.2+ CD161+ T cells, sorted by flow cytometry. TCRdb re-called the 5' RACE reads through MiXCR, storing one row per CDR3 protein. The sample records about 600 distinct CDR3 sequences, under 30% being singletons. The sample was MAIT cells from blood, taken at the last sampling point of the challenge study. The receptors derive from a person between 18 and 75 years old who was deliberately infected with Salmonella Paratyphi A in a paratyphoid fever challenge study.

As concerns this clonotype: This sequence may be a read error, since a much larger clone differs from it by one base. This chain connects TRBV6-4 to TRBJ2-3; D unresolved. Trimming took off 3 bases at V and 0 bases at J, with 4 bases between the two ends. Germline V lookup: CDR1 MRHNA, CDR2 SNTAGT. The CDR3 consists of 13 residues. The CDR3 DNA follows: TGTGCCAGCAGTGAGGGGAGCACAGATACGCAGTATTTT. This gives the protein CASSEGSTDTQYF.

The sample holds a few counts of this clonotype. No conserved phenylalanine or tryptophan ends this CDR3, so it is likely a read error. The limits of the CDR3 on the DNA are not certain, so only TCRdb's listed CDR3 is given. The chain joins TRBV6-4 to TRBJ2-3. The CDR3 has 15 residues if both end residues are counted. Germline V gives CDR1 MRHNA, CDR2 SNTAGT. CDR3 sequence reads: CASSDSSGSTDTQEV.

The rearrangement joins TRBV20-1 to TRBJ2-5; 8 bases are a match to TRBD2. The CDR3 spans 15 residues. V lost 0 bases, J lost 4 bases, and 7 bases stayed unmatched. CDR1 is DFQATT, CDR2 SNEGSKA, per germline (reference sequence). CDR3 coding DNA: TGCAGTGCTAGAGATCTTAAGCGGGAGTTAGAGACCCAGTACTTC. This translates into CSARDLKRELETQYF.

J is TRBJ2-7 and V is TRBV18; 8 nucleotides align to TRBD1. The germline V gene has CDR1 KGHSH and CDR2 LQKENI. This CDR3 comprises 14 residues. V gave up 4 bases and J gave up 5 bases; unmatched junction bases: 7. CDR3 in DNA: TGTGCCAGCTCACTACAGGGGGAAGGGGACGAGCAGTACTTC. It yields the protein CASSLQGEGDEQYF.

This clonotype was observed at least ten times. The chain carries TRBV29-1 and TRBJ1-2, with D perhaps TRBD1 (5 bases). The CDR3 consists of 15 residues. The V and J ends lost 2 bases and 3 bases respectively, with 16 bases between them. In germline, CDR1 is SQVTM, CDR2 ANQGSEA. The CDR3 is CSVEKETAGDYGYTF. For the CDR3, the DNA is TGCAGCGTTGAAAAGGAGACAGCCGGAGACTATGGCTACACCTTC.

Comment on this clonotype: An end of the junction does not agree with germline; a read error may underlie this. The CDR3 protein is CASSLTSRTEAVF. Written as DNA, the CDR3 is TGTGCCAGCAGCTTAACGTCCAGAACTGAAGCTGTCTTT. The chain carries TRBV7-3 and TRBJ1-1; no definite D call. The CDR3 sequence is 13 residues long. Germline V CDR1 and CDR2: SGHTA, FQGTGA. Supplemented by reference TRBV7-3 and TRBJ1-1, the full variable domain reads GAGVSQTPSNKVTEKGKYVELRCDPISGHTALYWYRQSLGQGPEFLIYFQGTGAADDSGLPNDRFFAVRPEGSVSTLKIQRTERGDSAVYLCASSLTSRTEAVFGQGTRLTVV.

The rearrangement uses TRBV6-4 and TRBJ2-3, with 10 bases lining up with TRBD2. The CDR3 loop spans 15 amino acids. J was trimmed by 0 bases and V by 5 bases; bases with no gene match: 2. The germline V gene has CDR1 MRHNA and CDR2 SNTAGT. The CDR3 here is CASSLTSGSTDTQYF. CDR3 nucleotide sequence: TGTGCCAGCAGTCTGACTAGCGGGAGCACAGATACGCAGTATTTT.

This clonotype occurred a few times. This chain's CDR3 is CASSTGLAGPNEQFF. The CDR3 nucleotides are TGTGCCAGCAGTACCGGACTAGCGGGACCGAATGAGCAGTTCTTC. The genes are TRBV6-1 and TRBJ2-1; TRBD2 aligns across 12 bases. CDR3 length: 15 amino acids. Germline V gene lookup returns CDR1 MNHNS and CDR2 SASEGT. V lost 5 bases, J lost 7 bases, and 6 bases stayed unmatched.

The rearrangement links TRBV6-1 to TRBJ2-3; the match to TRBD2 covers 8 bases. CDR3 length: 15 residues. Germline lookup yields CDR1 MNHNS and CDR2 SASEGT. V lost 2 bases to trimming and J lost 4 bases; unmatched junction nucleotides: 5. The CDR3 DNA reads as TGTGCCAGCAGTGAATTATCGGGAGGGGCAGATACGCAGTATTTT. As protein: CASSELSGGADTQYF.

This clonotype is medium-sized in the sample. The V and J genes are TRBV20-1 and TRBJ1-4; maybe TRBD1 (6 bases). Germline CDR1 is DFQATT and CDR2 is SNEGSKA (reference sequence). This CDR3 region has 13 residues. Between the trimmed V and J ends, which lost 5 bases and 8 bases, there was a span of 15 bases. DNA of the CDR3: TGCAGTGCTCAACACAGGGAGTGGGAAAAACTGTTTTTT. It translates to CSAQHREWEKLFF.

Comments on this clonotype: No conserved phenylalanine or tryptophan is present at the end of the CDR3, so a read error is the likely explanation. It is unclear where the CDR3 begins or ends on the DNA, so no DNA is shown, and the CDR3 is as TCRdb lists it. This chain links TRBV6-4 with TRBJ2-1; TRBD2, the D gene given by the table, was not confirmed from the DNA. Germline V lookup: CDR1 MRHNA, CDR2 SNTAGT. The CDR3 has 13 residues if both end residues are counted. The CDR3 loop reads CASSEGTSDEQLV.

V is TRBV21-1 and J is TRBJ2-1; the table assigns TRBD1, which was not confirmed against the DNA. TRBV21-1 is reported as a pseudogene. The CDR3 is 15 amino acids. CDR3 in amino acids: CASSKGGDRDNEQFF. CDR3 coding DNA: TGTGCCAGCAGCAAAGGGGGGGACAGGGACAATGAGCAGTTCTTC.

The chain joins TRBV20-1 to TRBJ2-3; 9 bases are a match to TRBD1. The CDR3 runs to 14 residues. The germline gives CDR1 DFQATT, CDR2 SNEGSKA (reference sequence). Trimming took 6 bases from V and 4 from J; bases not matched to a gene: 8. The CDR3 DNA reads as TGCAGTGCCCCCGGGACAGGGATGGCAGATACGCAGTATTTT. Its protein is CSAPGTGMADTQYF.

This clonotype has at least ten counts. The gene calls are TRBV20-1 and TRBJ1-1, with D possibly matching TRBD1 (5 bases). Per the germline V gene, CDR1 is DFQATT and CDR2 is SNEGSKA (reference sequence). The CDR3 covers 13 residues. The V gene lost 6 bases and the J gene lost 1 base, with 12 bases spanning the gap. The CDR3 spells CSALLDRNTEAFF. The CDR3 DNA reads as TGCAGTGCCCTGCTCGACAGGAACACTGAAGCTTTCTTT.